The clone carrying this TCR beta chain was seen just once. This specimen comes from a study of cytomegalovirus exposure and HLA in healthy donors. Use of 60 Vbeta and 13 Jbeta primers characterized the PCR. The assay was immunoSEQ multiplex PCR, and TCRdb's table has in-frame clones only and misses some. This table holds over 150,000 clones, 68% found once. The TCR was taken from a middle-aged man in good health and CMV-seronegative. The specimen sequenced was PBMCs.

The CDR3 coding sequence is TGTGCCAGCACCAGTCACTACACGGGGGGTACTGAAGCTTTCTTT. Protein: CASTSHYTGGTEAFF. This sequence joins TRBV7-2 and TRBJ1-1; D might be TRBD1 (5 bases). Germline V gene sequence: CDR1 SGHTA, CDR2 FQGNSA. V shed 7 bases and J shed 5 bases, with 20 bases lying between them. The CDR3 sequence is 15 residues long. Based on the CDR3 plus reference TRBV7-2 and TRBJ1-1, the full variable domain is GAGVSQSPSNKVTEKGKDVELRCDPISGHTALYWYRQSLGQGLEFLIYFQGNSAPDKSGLPSDRFSAERTGGSVSTLTIQRTQQEDSAVYLCASTSHYTGGTEAFFGQGTRLTVV.